The clone carrying this T cell receptor (beta chain) occurred a few times. Its antigen is undetermined. These data originate in a study of T-cell reconstitution after alpha-beta-depleted transplantation in children. General study findings and limits: At around two months after transplant, the alpha-beta T cells were reportedly derived from several hundred expanded clones that came from non-depleted graft cells. T cells produced anew were the main source of T-cell counts and diversity one year after transplant.

Germline assignment: CDR1 DFQATT and CDR2 SNEGSKA (reference sequence). Trimming removed 5 bases at V and 3 bases at J, with 20 bases between. This CDR3 is built from 15 residues. Unique molecular identifiers were used to barcode this TCRbeta library. One entry per CDR3 protein results from TCRdb running MiXCR on the PCR reads. The sample lists 90,000 to 100,000 distinct CDR3 sequences, less than 25% occurring once. V gene TRBV20-1 combines with J gene TRBJ2-7; a weak D match, TRBD2 (6 bases). This TCR was recovered from a boy between 2 and 10 years old with acute lymphoblastic leukemia, due to receive a stem cell transplant. The specimen comprised PBMCs, sampled before TCRalphabeta/CD19-depleted stem cell transplant. The CDR3 region is CSAQGVGRRGYEQYF. DNA for the CDR3: TGCAGTGCTCAAGGGGTCGGGCGGAGGGGCTACGAGCAGTACTTC.